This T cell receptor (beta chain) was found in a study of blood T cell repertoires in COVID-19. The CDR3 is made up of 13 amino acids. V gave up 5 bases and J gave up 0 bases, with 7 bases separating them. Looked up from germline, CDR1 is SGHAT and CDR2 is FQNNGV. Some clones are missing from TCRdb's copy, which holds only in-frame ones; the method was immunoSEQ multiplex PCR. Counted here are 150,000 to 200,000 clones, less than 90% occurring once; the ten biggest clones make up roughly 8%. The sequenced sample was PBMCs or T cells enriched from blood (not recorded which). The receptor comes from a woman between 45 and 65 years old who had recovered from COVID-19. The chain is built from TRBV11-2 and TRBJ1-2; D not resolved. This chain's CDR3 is CASSVTPNYGYTF. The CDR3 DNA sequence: TGTGCCAGCAGCGTGACACCTAACTATGGCTACACCTTC.